These 30 T cell receptor beta chains share one sample of origin, sequenced in a study of T cells in Graves' hyperthyroidism and ophthalmopathy. TCR beta CDR3 sequences were amplified from RNA transcripts. First-round RT-PCR targeting the TCR CDR3 was performed with the HTBI primer set. Each CDR3 protein gets one entry after TCRdb re-called the multiplex PCR reads with MiXCR. This table holds hundreds of thousands of distinct CDR3 sequences, under 25% found once. The sample was blood. The source of these receptors is a young man with Graves' ophthalmopathy.

This clonotype was recorded many times. This chain uses TRBV28 with TRBJ2-7; a weak D match, TRBD2 (6 bases). The germline CDR1 and CDR2 sequences are MDHEN and SYDVKM. There are 14 residues in the CDR3. V was pared by 3 bases and J by 0 bases, with 9 bases between. The CDR3 sequence: CASSFFGSSYEQYF. CDR3 DNA sequence: TGTGCCAGCAGTTTCTTCGGGAGCTCCTACGAGCAGTACTTC.

This chain joins TRBV29-1 and TRBJ2-7, with TRBD1 identical over 10 bases. Germline lookup yields CDR1 SQVTM and CDR2 ANQGSEA. V lost 6 bases, J lost 1 base, and 12 bases stayed unmatched. The CDR3 consists of 16 residues. The CDR3 DNA sequence: TGCAGCGTCTCCTTACGGCGGACAGGGGGTTCCTACGAGCAGTACTTC. The encoded protein is CSVSLRRTGGSYEQYF.

There are a few counts of this clonotype. Written as DNA, the CDR3 is TGTGCCAGCAGCTTTGGAACAGGGAGCTCCTACAATGAGCAGTTCTTC. Translation: CASSFGTGSSYNEQFF. The chain uses TRBV7-9 and TRBJ2-1; perhaps TRBD1 as D (6 bases). The CDR3 contains 16 residues. Trimming left V 3 bases short and J 0 bases short, with 12 bases between. CDR1 and CDR2 from the germline V gene are SEHNR and FQNEAQ (reference sequence).

The chain couples TRBV3-1 to TRBJ2-7; TRBD1 aligns across 8 bases. J lost 3 bases, V lost 4 bases, and 5 bases had no gene match. In germline, CDR1 is LGHDT, CDR2 YNNKEL (reference sequence). This CDR3 has 14 amino acids. CDR3 in DNA: TGTGCCAGCAGCCGGACAGGGAGTGTCTACGAGCAGTACTTC. As protein: CASSRTGSVYEQYF.

This clonotype has a count of ten or more. The genes are TRBV30 and TRBJ2-3; 10 bases fit TRBD1. Trimming at V came to 3 bases and at J to 1 base, leaving 4 bases not matched to a gene. The CDR3 has 15 amino acids. Germline V gene data show CDR1 as GTSNPN and CDR2 as SVGIG (reference sequence). The CDR3 protein is CAWRSGTGGTDTQYF. The CDR3 DNA follows: TGTGCCTGGAGGTCGGGGACAGGGGGCACAGATACGCAGTATTTT.

This sequence joins TRBV30 and TRBJ1-1, with TRBD1 as a possible D gene (6 bases). The CDR3 has 19 residues. Germline V lookup: CDR1 GTSNPN, CDR2 SVGIG (reference sequence). The V gene lost 3 bases and the J gene lost 4 bases, with 30 bases spanning the gap. In nucleotides, the CDR3 is TGTGCCTGGAGGGGCTACGTAACAGGGATGATACGGCGGAGCACTGAAGCTTTCTTT. Translating it yields CAWRGYVTGMIRRSTEAFF.

The chain couples TRBV7-9 to TRBJ1-2; D perhaps matches TRBD1 (6 bases). The CDR3 covers 12 residues. Deletions cut 3 bases from V and 8 bases from J, with 10 bases between. Germline CDR1 SEHNR, CDR2 FQNEAQ (reference sequence). CDR3 in DNA: TGTGCCAGCAGCTTCTCCAGGGGAGGCTACACCTTC. Translation gives CASSFSRGGYTF.

This sequence joins TRBV20-1 and TRBJ2-7; no firm D call. Trimming cost V 6 bases and J 3 bases, with 15 bases left between them. The CDR3 extends over 13 amino acids. CDR1 and CDR2 (germline): DFQATT, SNEGSKA (reference sequence). CDR3 nucleotides: TGCAGTGCAACGGGCCAACCCCTCTACGAGCAGTACTTC. The encoded protein is CSATGQPLYEQYF.

The chain couples TRBV15 to TRBJ1-5, with D perhaps matching TRBD1 (6 bases). Trimming pared 5 bases from V and 3 bases from J, leaving 14 bases between. The CDR3 extends over 15 amino acids. Germline CDR1 and CDR2: LNHNV and YYDKDF (reference sequence). CDR3 loop: CATSGMGGFNQPQHF. DNA for the CDR3: TGTGCCACCAGCGGGATGGGGGGCTTCAATCAGCCCCAGCATTTT.

This rearrangement joins TRBV29-1 to TRBJ2-2, with 10 bases fitting TRBD1. Germline-derived CDR1 and CDR2 are SQVTM and ANQGSEA. CDR3 length: 17 residues. V trimming: 4 bases; J trimming: 2 bases; junction bases outside the gene matches: 10. This CDR3 is CSVATTGGASNTGELFF. In DNA, the CDR3 is TGCAGCGTTGCTACGACAGGGGGCGCTTCTAACACCGGGGAGCTGTTTTTT.

This clonotype was found a few times. The chain combines TRBV11-2 with TRBJ2-6; D possibly corresponds to TRBD1 (6 bases). The V and J ends lost 2 bases and 0 bases respectively, with 20 bases between them. The CDR3 has 20 residues. CDR1 and CDR2 (germline): SGHAT, FQNNGV. The CDR3 region is CASSLISPPQGLSGANVLTF. In DNA form, the CDR3 reads TGTGCCAGCAGCTTAATATCTCCCCCCCAGGGGCTCTCTGGGGCCAACGTCCTGACTTTC.

Note on this clonotype: A much larger clonotype is one base distant, so this may be a read error. CDR3 amino acids: CASRTGGPYEQYF. DNA for the CDR3: TGTGCCAGCAGGACAGGGGGACCCTACGAGCAGTACTTC. The chain recombines TRBV6-2 or TRBV6-3 with TRBJ2-7; 9 nucleotides match TRBD1. Trimming removed 6 bases from V and 2 bases from J; junction bases left unmatched: 2. Germline loops: CDR1 MNHEY, CDR2 SVGEGT. The CDR3 runs 13 residues.

This clonotype occurred many times. The chain recombines TRBV12-3 or TRBV12-4 with TRBJ1-3, with D maybe TRBD1 (6 bases). The CDR3 sequence is 15 residues long. V was cut by 3 bases and J by 2 bases, with 11 bases left in between. CDR3: CASSFLQGPGNTIYF. CDR3 in DNA: TGTGCCAGCAGTTTCCTCCAGGGGCCTGGAAACACCATATATTTT.

The V and J genes are TRBV6-1 and TRBJ2-7, with a tentative D call TRBD2 (5 bases). This CDR3 comprises 15 residues. Between the trimmed V and J ends, which lost 2 bases and 2 bases, there was a span of 13 bases. Germline loops: CDR1 MNHNS, CDR2 SASEGT. CDR3 residues: CASSENDSAAYEQYF. The CDR3, as DNA: TGTGCCAGCAGTGAAAACGATTCAGCGGCCTACGAGCAGTACTTC.

The rearrangement links TRBV12-3 or TRBV12-4 to TRBJ2-5; 7 positions match TRBD2. The V gene end was trimmed by 7 bases and the J gene end by 3 bases; junction bases not matched to a gene: 5. The CDR3 covers 13 residues. In DNA, the CDR3 is TGTGCCAGCACCCGGGACTATGAAGAGACCCAGTACTTC. Translated: CASTRDYEETQYF.

Worth noting for this clonotype: A read error may explain this, as a much larger clone is one base away. The chain joins TRBV30 to TRBJ2-1; 10 bases fit TRBD2. The CDR3 is 13 amino acids. CDR1 is GTSNPN, CDR2 SVGIG, per germline (reference sequence). DNA of the CDR3: TGTGCCTGGACGCTAGCGGGGGACAATGAGCAGTCCTTC. This translates into CAWTLAGDNEQSF.

This clonotype has just a few counts. The chain couples TRBV3-1 to TRBJ2-4, with 9 bases fitting TRBD1. In germline, CDR1 is LGHDT, CDR2 YNNKEL (reference sequence). The CDR3 covers 15 residues. The V and J ends lost 0 bases and 4 bases, in that order; junction bases with no gene match: 1. The CDR3 region has the DNA TGTGCCAGCAGCCAAGATGGACAGGGGAAAAACATTCAGTACTTC. This translates into CASSQDGQGKNIQYF.

The J gene is TRBJ2-1, the V gene TRBV24-1; D is ambiguous. Trimming stripped 6 bases from V and 2 bases from J, with 4 bases between. Per germline, CDR1 KGHDR and CDR2 SFDVKD. The CDR3 has 12 amino acids. CDR3 DNA: TGTGCCACCAGTAACGCCTACAATGAGCAGTTCTTC. Its protein is CATSNAYNEQFF.

In this sample, this clonotype turned up many times. The CDR3 DNA reads as TGTGCCAGCAGGACTACGACAGACTACCCCTCAGGCCAGGGTGTAGCTTTCTTT. This codes for CASRTTTDYPSGQGVAFF. The chain is built from TRBV6-1 and TRBJ1-1; TRBD1 is a possible D gene (5 bases). V was cut by 6 bases and J by 10 bases, with 33 bases left in between. The CDR3 contains 18 residues. The V gene's germline CDR1 is MNHNS and CDR2 SASEGT.

This clonotype was observed a few times. The V gene is TRBV28, the J gene TRBJ2-7; 7 bases agree with TRBD1. Germline assignment: CDR1 MDHEN and CDR2 SYDVKM. This CDR3 region has 15 residues. The V and J ends lost 6 bases and 5 bases, in that order; junction bases with no gene match: 13. The CDR3 loop reads CASSSSDREIHEQYF. The CDR3 nucleotides read TGTGCCAGCAGCTCCAGCGACAGGGAGATCCACGAGCAGTACTTC.

This chain uses TRBV11-2 with TRBJ1-4; 9 bases line up with TRBD1. Germline V gives CDR1 SGHAT, CDR2 FQNNGV. The CDR3 is 13 amino acids. Losses at the gene ends were 5 bases for V and 8 bases for J; bases not matched to a gene: 3. The CDR3 nucleotides read TGTGCCAGCAGCGTTGACAGGGGGGAAAAACTGTTTTTT. Its protein is CASSVDRGEKLFF. The full variable domain, its missing parts supplied by reference TRBV11-2 and TRBJ1-4, is EAGVAQSPRYKIIEKRQSVAFWCNPISGHATLYWYQQILGQGPKLLIQFQNNGVVDDSQLPKDRFSAERLKGVDSTLKIQPAKLEDSAVYLCASSVDRGEKLFFGSGTQLSVL.

J is TRBJ2-2 and V is TRBV10-3; no clear D gene. The V end lost 2 bases, the J end lost 0 bases, and 4 bases lay between the germline ends. The germline CDR1 and CDR2 sequences are ENHRY and SYGVKD. CDR3 size: 14 residues. The CDR3 region is CAISELPNTGELFF. CDR3 sequence (DNA): TGTGCCATCAGTGAGCTCCCGAACACCGGGGAGCTGTTTTTT.

The chain links TRBV14 to TRBJ2-1; D gene uncertain. This CDR3 is built from 14 residues. Trimming took 1 base from V and 7 from J, leaving 11 bases between them. Per the germline V gene, CDR1 is SGHDN and CDR2 is FVKESK. The CDR3 reads CASSQALVRNEQFF. The CDR3 coding sequence is TGTGCCAGCAGCCAAGCGTTAGTCCGGAATGAGCAGTTCTTC.

This clonotype was found a few times. The V and J genes are TRBV12-3 or TRBV12-4 and TRBJ2-5; 11 nucleotides align to TRBD2. Trimming cost V 5 bases and J 8 bases; bases outside gene matches: 1. The CDR3 loop spans 12 amino acids. This CDR3 reads CASSTSGRTQYF. DNA of the CDR3: TGTGCCAGCAGTACTAGCGGGAGAACCCAGTACTTC.

This clonotype was detected a few times. This rearrangement joins TRBV27 to TRBJ2-7; D perhaps matches TRBD1 (6 bases). The length of the CDR3 is 18 residues. The germline CDR1 and CDR2 sequences are MNHEY and SMNVEV (reference sequence). Deletions cut 3 bases from V and 0 bases from J, with 21 bases between. The CDR3 sequence: CASSFQPLRGRPSYEQYF. CDR3 DNA sequence: TGTGCCAGCAGTTTTCAGCCCCTAAGGGGGAGACCCTCCTACGAGCAGTACTTC.

The V and J genes are TRBV20-1 and TRBJ1-1; D might be TRBD1 (6 bases). Looked up from germline, CDR1 is DFQATT and CDR2 is SNEGSKA (reference sequence). The CDR3 extends over 15 amino acids. Trimming removed 6 bases from V and 0 bases from J, with 17 bases in between. In DNA form, the CDR3 reads TGCAGTGCCATTCCCGGCGGACAGCTGAACACTGAAGCTTTCTTT. This sequence encodes CSAIPGGQLNTEAFF.

This clonotype was detected a few times. The chain carries TRBV6-1 and TRBJ1-2; D unresolved. Germline CDR1 reads MNHNS; CDR2 reads SASEGT. CDR3 size: 13 residues. V was shortened by 1 base and J by 7 bases, with 10 bases between the two germline ends. CDR3: CASSEVLNVGYTF. For the CDR3, the DNA is TGTGCCAGCAGTGAAGTCCTTAATGTTGGCTACACCTTC.

The rearrangement uses TRBV12-3 or TRBV12-4 and TRBJ2-5; the D is unclear. V lost 6 bases and J lost 4, with 18 bases in between. The CDR3 totals 15 residues. The CDR3 sequence is CASSVVGSSGETQYF. The CDR3 bases are TGTGCCAGCAGCGTAGTGGGCAGTTCGGGAGAGACCCAGTACTTC.

The chain joins TRBV6-1 to TRBJ1-6; D is unclear. The germline V and J ends were trimmed by 1 base and 6 bases, with 10 bases remaining between them. The CDR3 extends over 15 amino acids. Germline V gene lookup returns CDR1 MNHNS and CDR2 SASEGT. CDR3 DNA sequence: TGTGCCAGCAGTGAAGGGTGGGCCGGTAATTCACCCCTCCACTTT. It translates to CASSEGWAGNSPLHF.

This clonotype was seen only once. The chain carries TRBV28 and TRBJ1-4; TRBD1 is a possible D gene (5 bases). The CDR3 loop spans 13 amino acids. V was trimmed by 7 bases and J by 6 bases, leaving 12 bases between them. Germline V gene sequence: CDR1 MDHEN, CDR2 SYDVKM. This CDR3 is CASKRQSYEKLFF. In nucleotides, the CDR3 is TGTGCCAGCAAGCGACAGTCTTATGAAAAACTGTTTTTT.